This TCR beta chain originates from a study of tumor-infiltrating lymphocytes in oesophageal squamous cell carcinoma (dated by TCRdb to the mid-2010s). On this clonotype itself: Its antigen is still unknown. Base quality data are lacking; no much larger clone is found one base away.

Receptor libraries were prepared by PCR. TCRdb shows the sequencer as Illumina HiSeq 2000. Clones were called with MiXCR by TCRdb after fastp trimmed the public reads at Q25, and only in-frame beta chains were retained. Rows with one shared CDR3 protein collapse into an entry with the most common genes and DNA. Within this sample are 23,000 or so distinct CDR3 sequences, with 35% to 40% of them counted one time only. The leading ten clones occupy about 40% of the sample. The germline V gene encodes CDR1 KGHSH and CDR2 LQKENI. The germline ends are 11 bases apart after V is trimmed by 5 bases and J by 7 bases. Including the terminal cysteine and phenylalanine, the CDR3 comprises 13 residues. The only DNA kept is the CDR3, 39 bases in frame from the first base.

Input material: esophageal tumor tissue. The sequence was collected from a male donor with esophageal squamous cell carcinoma. Recombination joined TRBV18 with TRBJ1-4, with no confident D gene call. The nucleotide sequence is TGTGCCAGCTCAATTGGGGTCCCTGAAAAACTGTTTTTT. Its coded protein is CASSIGVPEKLFF. Reference TRBV18 and TRBJ1-4 proteins supply the regions before and after the CDR3; the full variable domain is: NAGVMQNPRHLVRRRGQEARLRCSPMKGHSHVYWYRQLPEEGLKFMVYLQKENIIDESGMPKERFSAEFPKEGPSILRIQQVVRGDSAAYFCASSIGVPEKLFFGSGTQLSVL.